This T cell receptor (beta chain) was observed in a study of cytomegalovirus exposure and HLA in healthy donors. Turning to the study itself: Across around 400 genotyped donors, approximately 81% landed in the Caucasian-associated ancestry cluster.

Study-level results: Reportedly, TCR beta sequences accurately predicted HLA-A and HLA-B alleles in most subjects. Relative to the approximately 680-donor mean, N-insertions were reportedly fewer in an Asian-associated ancestry cluster in a later analysis. V- and J-gene trimming of TCR beta was linked (in a later analysis) to a missense DCLRE1C variant.

V shed 1 base and J 4 bases; nucleotides not matched to a gene: 6. Per the germline V gene, CDR1 is GTSNPN and CDR2 is SVGIG (reference sequence). The CDR3 is 15 amino acids. As for this clone: Antigen unknown.

PCR used 60 Vbeta primers and 13 Jbeta primers. Profiling relied on immunoSEQ multiplex PCR, and the TCRdb table lists in-frame clones only, not all of them. In the table there are around 68,000 clones, about 75% of which are singletons. The sequenced sample was PBMCs. This sequence originates from a woman in her 30s in good health and CMV-seropositive. V and J are TRBV30 and TRBJ2-2; 7 bases match TRBD2. The CDR3 coding sequence is TGTGCCTGGAGTGGGGAGCGGGATAGCACCGGGGAGCTGTTTTTT. Its protein product is CAWSGERDSTGELFF.